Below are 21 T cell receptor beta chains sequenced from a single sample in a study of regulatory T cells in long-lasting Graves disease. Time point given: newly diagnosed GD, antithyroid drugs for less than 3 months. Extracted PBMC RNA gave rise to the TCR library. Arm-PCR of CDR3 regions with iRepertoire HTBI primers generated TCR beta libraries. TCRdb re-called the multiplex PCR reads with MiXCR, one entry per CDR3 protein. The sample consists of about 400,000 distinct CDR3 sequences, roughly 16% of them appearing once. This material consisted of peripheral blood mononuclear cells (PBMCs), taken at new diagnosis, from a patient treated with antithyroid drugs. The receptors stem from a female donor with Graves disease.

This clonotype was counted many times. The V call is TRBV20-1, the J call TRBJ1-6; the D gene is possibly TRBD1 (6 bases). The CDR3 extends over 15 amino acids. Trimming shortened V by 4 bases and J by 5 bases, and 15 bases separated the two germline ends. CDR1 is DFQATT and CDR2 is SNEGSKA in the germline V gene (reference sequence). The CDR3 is CSANDGQKDNSPLHF. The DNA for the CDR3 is TGCAGTGCTAACGACGGACAGAAGGATAATTCACCCCTCCACTTT.

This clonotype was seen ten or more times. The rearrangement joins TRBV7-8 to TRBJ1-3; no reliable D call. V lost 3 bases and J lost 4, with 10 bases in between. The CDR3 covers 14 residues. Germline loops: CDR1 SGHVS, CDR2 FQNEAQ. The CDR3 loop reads CASSFKGPGNTIYF. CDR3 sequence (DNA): TGTGCCAGCAGCTTCAAAGGGCCAGGAAACACCATATATTTT.

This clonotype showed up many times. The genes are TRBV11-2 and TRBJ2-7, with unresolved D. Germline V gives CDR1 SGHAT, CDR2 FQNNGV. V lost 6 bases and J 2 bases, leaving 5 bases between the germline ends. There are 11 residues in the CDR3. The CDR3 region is CASRITYEQYF. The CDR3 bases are TGTGCCAGCAGGATTACCTACGAGCAGTACTTC.

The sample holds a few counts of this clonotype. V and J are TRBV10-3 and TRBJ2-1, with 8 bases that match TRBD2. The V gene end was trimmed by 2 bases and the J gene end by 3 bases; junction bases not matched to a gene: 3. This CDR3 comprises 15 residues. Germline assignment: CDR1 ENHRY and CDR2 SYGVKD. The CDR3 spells CAISEPGLDYNEQFF. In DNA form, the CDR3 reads TGTGCCATCAGTGAGCCGGGACTAGACTACAATGAGCAGTTCTTC.

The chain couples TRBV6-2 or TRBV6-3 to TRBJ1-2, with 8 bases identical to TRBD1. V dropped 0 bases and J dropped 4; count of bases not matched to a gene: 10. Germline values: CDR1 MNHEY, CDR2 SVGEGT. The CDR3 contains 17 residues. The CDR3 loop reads CASSYSGQGAASYGYTF. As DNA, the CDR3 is TGTGCCAGCAGTTACTCCGGGCAGGGGGCGGCTAGCTATGGCTACACCTTC.

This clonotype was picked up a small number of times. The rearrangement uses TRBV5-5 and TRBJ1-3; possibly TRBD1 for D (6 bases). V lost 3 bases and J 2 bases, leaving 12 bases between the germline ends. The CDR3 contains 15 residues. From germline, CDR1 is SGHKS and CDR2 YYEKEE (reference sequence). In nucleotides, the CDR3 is TGTGCCAGCAGCTCCGTGGGGGGCCCTGGAAACACCATATATTTT. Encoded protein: CASSSVGGPGNTIYF.

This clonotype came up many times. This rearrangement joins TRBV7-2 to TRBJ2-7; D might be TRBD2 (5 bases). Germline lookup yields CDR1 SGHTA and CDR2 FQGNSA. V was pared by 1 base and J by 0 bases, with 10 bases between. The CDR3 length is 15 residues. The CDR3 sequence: CASSLVAGNSYEQYF. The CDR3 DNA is TGTGCCAGCAGCTTAGTTGCGGGCAACTCCTACGAGCAGTACTTC.

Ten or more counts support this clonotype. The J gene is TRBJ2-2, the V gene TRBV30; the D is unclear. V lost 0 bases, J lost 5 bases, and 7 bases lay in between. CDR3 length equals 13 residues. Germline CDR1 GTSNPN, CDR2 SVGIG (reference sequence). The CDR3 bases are TGTGCCTGGAGTGTACAGATTACCGGGGAGCTGTTTTTT. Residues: CAWSVQITGELFF.

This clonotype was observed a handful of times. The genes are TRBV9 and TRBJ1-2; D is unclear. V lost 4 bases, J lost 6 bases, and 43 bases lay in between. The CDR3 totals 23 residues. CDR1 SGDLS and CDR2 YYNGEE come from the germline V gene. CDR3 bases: TGTGCCAGCAGCCCATTGGGCGGTCCGGCTCCCGGCCGGGGTATATGGCACCCGAATGGCTACACCTTC. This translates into CASSPLGGPAPGRGIWHPNGYTF.

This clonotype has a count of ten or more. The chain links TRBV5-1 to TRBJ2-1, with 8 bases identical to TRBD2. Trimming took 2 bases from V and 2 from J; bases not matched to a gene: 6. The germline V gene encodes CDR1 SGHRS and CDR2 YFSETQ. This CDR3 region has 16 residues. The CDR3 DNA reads TGCGCCAGCAGCTTACGCGGGGGGACCGCCTACAATGAGCAGTTCTTC. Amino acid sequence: CASSLRGGTAYNEQFF.

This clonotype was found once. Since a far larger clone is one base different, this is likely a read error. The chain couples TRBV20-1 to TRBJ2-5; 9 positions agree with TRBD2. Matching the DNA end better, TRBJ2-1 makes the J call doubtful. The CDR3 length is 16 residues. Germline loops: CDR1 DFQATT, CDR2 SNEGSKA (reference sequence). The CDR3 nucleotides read TGCAGTGCTAGAGATTCGGTCGCGGGAGGGACCGGCGAGCAGTTCTTC. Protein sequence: CSARDSVAGGTGEQFF.

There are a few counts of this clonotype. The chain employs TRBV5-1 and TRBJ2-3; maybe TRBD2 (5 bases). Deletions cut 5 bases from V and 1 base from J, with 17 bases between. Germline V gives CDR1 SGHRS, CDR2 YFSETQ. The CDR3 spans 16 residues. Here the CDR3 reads CASSPRLAGRTDTQYF. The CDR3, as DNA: TGCGCCAGCAGTCCCCGGCTGGCGGGCCGCACAGATACGCAGTATTTT. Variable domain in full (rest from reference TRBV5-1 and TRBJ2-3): KAGVTQTPRYLIKTRGQQVTLSCSPISGHRSVSWYQQTPGQGLQFLFEYFSETQRNKGNFPGRFSGRQFSNSRSEMNVSTLELGDSALYLCASSPRLAGRTDTQYFGPGTRLTVL.

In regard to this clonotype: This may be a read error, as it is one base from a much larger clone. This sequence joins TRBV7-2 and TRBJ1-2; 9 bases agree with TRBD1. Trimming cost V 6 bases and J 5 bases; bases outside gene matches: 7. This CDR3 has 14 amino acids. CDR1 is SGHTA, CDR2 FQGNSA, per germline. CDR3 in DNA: TGTGCCAGCAGGAGGGGGGGACAGGGATATGGCTACACCTTC. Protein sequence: CASRRGGQGYGYTF. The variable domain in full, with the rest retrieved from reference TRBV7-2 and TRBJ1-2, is GAGVSQSPSNKVTEKGKDVELRCDPISGHTALYWYRQSLGQGLEFLIYFQGNSAPDKSGLPSDRFSAERTGGSVSTLTIQRTQQEDSAVYLCASRRGGQGYGYTFGSGTRLTVV.

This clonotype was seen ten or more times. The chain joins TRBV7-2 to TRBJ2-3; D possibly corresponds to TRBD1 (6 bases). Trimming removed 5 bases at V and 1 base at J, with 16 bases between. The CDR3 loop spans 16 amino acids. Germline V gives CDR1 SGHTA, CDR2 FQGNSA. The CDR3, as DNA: TGTGCCAGCAGCACCAGGCGGACAGTCGGCACAGATACGCAGTATTTT. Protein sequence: CASSTRRTVGTDTQYF.

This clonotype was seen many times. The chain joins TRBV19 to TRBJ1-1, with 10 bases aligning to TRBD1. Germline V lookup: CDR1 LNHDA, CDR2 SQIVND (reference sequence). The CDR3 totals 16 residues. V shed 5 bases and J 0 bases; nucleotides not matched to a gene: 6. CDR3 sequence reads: CASSFSGTGVNTEAFF. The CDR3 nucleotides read TGTGCCAGTAGTTTCTCCGGGACAGGGGTGAACACTGAAGCTTTCTTT.

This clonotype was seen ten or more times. In nucleotides, the CDR3 is TGTGCCAGCAGCGCCCGAGGTGGCGGGGGCACAGATACGCAGTATTTT. Protein product: CASSARGGGGTDTQYF. The chain carries TRBV7-3 and TRBJ2-3; TRBD2 is a possible D gene (6 bases). The length of the CDR3 is 16 residues. The V end was cut by 5 bases, the J end by 1 base, with 16 bases between. Germline V CDR1 and CDR2: SGHTA, FQGTGA.

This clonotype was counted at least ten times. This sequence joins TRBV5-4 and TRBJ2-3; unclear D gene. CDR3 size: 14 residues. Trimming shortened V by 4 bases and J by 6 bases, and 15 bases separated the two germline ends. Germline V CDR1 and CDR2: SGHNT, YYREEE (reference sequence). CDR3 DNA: TGTGCCAGCAGCCGTAGTAGGGCGACTGATACGCAGTATTTT. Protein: CASSRSRATDTQYF.

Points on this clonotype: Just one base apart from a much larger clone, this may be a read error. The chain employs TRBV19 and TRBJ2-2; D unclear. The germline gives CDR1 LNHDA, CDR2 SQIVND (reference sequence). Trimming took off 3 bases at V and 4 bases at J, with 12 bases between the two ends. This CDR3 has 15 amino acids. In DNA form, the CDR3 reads TGTGCCAGTAGTATCGCGGCGGAAAGCACCGGGGAGCTGTTTTTT. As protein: CASSIAAESTGELFF.

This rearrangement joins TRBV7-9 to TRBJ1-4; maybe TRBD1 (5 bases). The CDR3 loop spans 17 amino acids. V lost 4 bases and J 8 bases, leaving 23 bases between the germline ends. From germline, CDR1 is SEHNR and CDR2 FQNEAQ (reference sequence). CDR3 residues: CASSSGTLWGEGEKLFF. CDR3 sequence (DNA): TGTGCCAGCAGCTCCGGGACCTTATGGGGGGAAGGGGAAAAACTGTTTTTT.

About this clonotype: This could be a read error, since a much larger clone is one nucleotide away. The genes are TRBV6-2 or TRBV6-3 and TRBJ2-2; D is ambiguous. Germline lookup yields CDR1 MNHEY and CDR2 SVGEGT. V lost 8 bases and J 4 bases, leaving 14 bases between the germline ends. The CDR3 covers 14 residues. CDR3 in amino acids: CASLPAEVTGELFF. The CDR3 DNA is TGTGCCAGCCTCCCCGCTGAGGTCACCGGGGAGCTGTTTTTT.

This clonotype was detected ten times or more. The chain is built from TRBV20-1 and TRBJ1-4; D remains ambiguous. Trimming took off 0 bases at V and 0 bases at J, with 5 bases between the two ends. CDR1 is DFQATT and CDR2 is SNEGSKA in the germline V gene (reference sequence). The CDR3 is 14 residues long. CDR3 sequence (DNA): TGCAGTGCTAGAGACCAGACAACTAATGAAAAACTGTTTTTT. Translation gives CSARDQTTNEKLFF.